These 31 T cell receptor beta chains were sequenced from one sample in a study of control samples from healthy donors and cancer patients. Generated by immunoSEQ multiplex PCR, the TCRdb table keeps only in-frame clones and is missing some. The sample consists of roughly 98,000 clones, roughly 78% of them appearing once. What was sequenced was blood. The receptors stem from a woman aged 55-69 years in good health.

The DNA of the CDR3 is TGTGCCAGCAGCTTAGTAAGGGGGTGGAACTATGGCTACACCTTC. Protein sequence: CASSLVRGWNYGYTF. The V and J genes are TRBV11-2 and TRBJ1-2; tentatively, D is TRBD1 (6 bases). Germline loops: CDR1 SGHAT, CDR2 FQNNGV. This CDR3 comprises 15 residues. The V end was cut by 1 base, the J end by 2 bases, with 11 bases between.

The CDR3 here is CASSPPAVYNEQFF. The CDR3 bases are TGCGCCAGCAGCCCACCAGCGGTTTACAATGAGCAGTTCTTC. V usage is TRBV5-1 and J usage is TRBJ2-1; D might be TRBD2 (5 bases). Trimming left V 4 bases short and J 4 bases short, with 12 bases between. The CDR3 totals 14 residues. From germline, CDR1 is SGHRS and CDR2 YFSETQ.

The CDR3 region is CASSETGHLERNTGELFF. DNA of the CDR3: TGTGCCAGCAGCGAGACGGGACATCTAGAGAGGAACACCGGGGAGCTGTTTTTT. The chain recombines TRBV13 with TRBJ2-2; TRBD1 might be the D (6 bases). This CDR3 contains 18 residues. The V end lost 5 bases, the J end lost 1 base, and 20 bases lay between the germline ends. Germline V gene lookup returns CDR1 PRHDT and CDR2 FYEKMQ (reference sequence).

This clone was counted once. The chain recombines TRBV2 with TRBJ1-1; 7 bases are shared with TRBD1. Germline loops: CDR1 SNHLY, CDR2 FYNNEI. This CDR3 is 13 amino acids long. Unmatched junction bases numbered 4, after V lost 4 bases and J lost 5 bases. The CDR3: CASSVQGWTEAFF. The CDR3 DNA follows: TGTGCCAGCAGTGTACAGGGGTGGACTGAAGCTTTCTTT.

V usage is TRBV19 and J usage is TRBJ1-5, with D possibly being TRBD1 (6 bases). CDR1 is LNHDA and CDR2 is SQIVND in the germline V gene (reference sequence). The CDR3 is 13 residues long. Trimming removed 6 bases at V and 6 bases at J, with 12 bases between. The CDR3 spells CASRRGLSQPQHF. The CDR3 DNA follows: TGTGCCAGTAGGAGGGGGTTGTCTCAGCCCCAGCATTTT.

This chain connects TRBV29-1 to TRBJ1-4, with D uncertain. Germline V gene lookup returns CDR1 SQVTM and CDR2 ANQGSEA. The CDR3 length is 11 residues. V gave up 4 bases and J gave up 5 bases, with 5 bases separating them. This CDR3 reads CSVVRNEKLFF. The CDR3 nucleotides read TGCAGCGTTGTGAGGAATGAAAAACTGTTTTTT. The variable domain in full, with the rest retrieved from reference TRBV29-1 and TRBJ1-4, is SAVISQKPSRDICQRGTSLTIQCQVDSQVTMMFWYRQQPGQSLTLIATANQGSEATYESGFVIDKFPISRPNLTFSTLTVSNMSPEDSSIYLCSVVRNEKLFFGSGTQLSVL.

V and J are TRBV12-3 or TRBV12-4 and TRBJ2-7; 8 bases are shared with TRBD1. The CDR3 is 12 residues long. Trimming at V came to 6 bases and at J to 7 bases, leaving 5 bases not matched to a gene. CDR3 residues: CASSNTGGEQYF. The CDR3 nucleotides read TGTGCCAGCAGCAATACAGGGGGGGAGCAGTACTTC.

J is TRBJ1-3 and V is TRBV5-6; weak D call: TRBD1 (5 bases). The germline V and J ends were trimmed by 4 bases and 2 bases, with 10 bases remaining between them. The germline V gene has CDR1 SGHDT and CDR2 YYEEEE. This CDR3 spans 14 amino acids. CDR3: CASSIDRPGNTIYF. CDR3 DNA sequence: TGTGCCAGCAGCATAGACAGACCTGGAAACACCATATATTTT.

The rearrangement uses TRBV27 and TRBJ2-7; 8 bases are a match to TRBD2. V dropped 5 bases and J dropped 3; count of bases not matched to a gene: 12. CDR3 length: 16 amino acids. Germline CDR1 MNHEY, CDR2 SMNVEV (reference sequence). CDR3 amino acids: CASSAFSGRGVYEQYF. The CDR3 bases are TGTGCCAGCAGTGCATTTAGCGGGCGGGGGGTCTACGAGCAGTACTTC.

The table lists this clone with a count of one. The chain has TRBV5-1 and TRBJ2-7, with TRBD1 matching 8 bases. This CDR3 comprises 13 residues. The germline V gene has CDR1 SGHRS and CDR2 YFSETQ. Unmatched junction bases numbered 3, after V lost 3 bases and J lost 4 bases. The CDR3 here is CASSSGGGYEQYF. CDR3 nucleotide sequence: TGCGCCAGCAGCTCAGGGGGCGGGTACGAGCAGTACTTC. Full variable domain (remainder filled in from reference TRBV5-1 and TRBJ2-7): KAGVTQTPRYLIKTRGQQVTLSCSPISGHRSVSWYQQTPGQGLQFLFEYFSETQRNKGNFPGRFSGRQFSNSRSEMNVSTLELGDSALYLCASSSGGGYEQYFGPGTRLTVT.

This CDR3 is CASTSGDSETEAFF. CDR3 in DNA: TGCGCCAGCACCAGCGGGGACAGTGAGACTGAAGCTTTCTTT. The chain recombines TRBV10-1 with TRBJ1-1; 7 bases fit TRBD1. This CDR3 region has 14 residues. Germline CDR1 WNHNN, CDR2 SYGVQD (reference sequence). The J segment lost 5 bases and the V segment lost 7 bases, leaving 10 bases of the junction unmatched.

The rearrangement links TRBV28 to TRBJ1-1; D not resolved. This CDR3 contains 11 residues. Germline V CDR1 and CDR2: MDHEN, SYDVKM. Trimming removed 5 bases at V and 7 bases at J, with 8 bases between. The chain's CDR3 is CASSLTYEAFF. The CDR3 region has the DNA TGTGCCAGCAGTCTAACCTATGAAGCTTTCTTT.

The genes are TRBV19 and TRBJ1-3; D is perhaps TRBD1 (5 bases). The CDR3 sequence is 14 residues long. CDR1 is LNHDA and CDR2 is SQIVND in the germline V gene (reference sequence). The V gene lost 7 bases and the J gene lost 4 bases, with 14 bases spanning the gap. CDR3 DNA: TGTGCCAGTACCGTGTGGGGCTCCGGAAACACCATATATTTT. Residues: CASTVWGSGNTIYF.

The chain links TRBV5-1 to TRBJ2-7; 10 positions agree with TRBD2. There are 17 residues in the CDR3. The V gene end was trimmed by 0 bases and the J gene end by 2 bases; junction bases not matched to a gene: 8. The germline gives CDR1 SGHRS, CDR2 YFSETQ. DNA of the CDR3: TGCGCCAGCAGCTTGGCAGGGCGGCTAGCGGGAGCCTACGAGCAGTACTTC. As protein: CASSLAGRLAGAYEQYF.

The chain couples TRBV9 to TRBJ2-2; 7 bases map to TRBD2. The CDR3 is 18 residues long. The V segment lost 0 bases and the J segment 0 bases; nucleotides outside the gene matches: 8. CDR1 and CDR2 (germline): SGDLS, YYNGEE. CDR3 sequence: CASSVVDNSGPNTGELFF. The CDR3 region has the DNA TGTGCCAGCAGCGTAGTCGATAATAGCGGGCCGAACACCGGGGAGCTGTTTTTT.

This sequence joins TRBV2 and TRBJ2-3, with TRBD1 identical over 7 bases. Germline lookup yields CDR1 SNHLY and CDR2 FYNNEI. Trimming removed 5 bases from V and 4 bases from J; junction bases left unmatched: 6. The CDR3 sequence is 14 residues long. Here the CDR3 reads CASSSQGRADTQYF. CDR3 nucleotide sequence: TGTGCCAGCAGTTCACAGGGGCGGGCAGATACGCAGTATTTT.

The gene calls are TRBV2 and TRBJ2-3; a possible D gene is TRBD1 (5 bases). The V end lost 9 bases, the J end lost 0 bases, and 13 bases lay between the germline ends. Germline V CDR1 and CDR2: SNHLY, FYNNEI. The length of the CDR3 is 14 residues. CDR3 nucleotides: TGTGCCAGAGGACACTCTTTTAGCACAGATACGCAGTATTTT. Amino acids: CARGHSFSTDTQYF.

This rearrangement joins TRBV18 to TRBJ1-1, with D possibly matching TRBD1 (5 bases). CDR1 is KGHSH and CDR2 is LQKENI in the germline V gene. The CDR3 contains 16 residues. V was pared by 1 base and J by 1 base, with 13 bases between. CDR3 amino acids: CASSPQVTGTNTEAFF. Here the CDR3 DNA reads TGTGCCAGCTCACCACAGGTCACAGGAACGAACACTGAAGCTTTCTTT.

This clone was recorded only once. The V call is TRBV27, the J call TRBJ1-1; D is unclear. Germline V lookup: CDR1 MNHEY, CDR2 SMNVEV (reference sequence). The ends were cut back, 6 bases at V and 4 bases at J, with 15 bases in the middle. The length of the CDR3 is 14 residues. CDR3 sequence reads: CASSPTRVGTEAFF. CDR3 nucleotide sequence: TGTGCCAGCAGCCCCACAAGGGTGGGCACTGAAGCTTTCTTT.

The chain employs TRBV6-5 and TRBJ2-7; D call uncertain. From germline, CDR1 is MNHEY and CDR2 SVGAGI. This CDR3 region has 14 residues. Between the trimmed V and J ends, which lost 6 bases and 3 bases, there was a span of 15 bases. For the CDR3, the DNA is TGTGCCAGCAGCCTCCACTCTATAGACTACGAGCAGTACTTC. Residues: CASSLHSIDYEQYF.

The chain has TRBV18 and TRBJ2-2; D unresolved. CDR1 and CDR2 from the germline V gene are KGHSH and LQKENI. The V end lost 8 bases, the J end lost 0 bases, and 7 bases lay between the germline ends. CDR3 length: 13 amino acids. CDR3 coding DNA: TGTGCCAGCGGGTCGACGAACACCGGGGAGCTGTTTTTT. The encoded protein is CASGSTNTGELFF. Together with reference TRBV18 and TRBJ2-2, the CDR3 gives the full variable domain: NAGVMQNPRHLVRRRGQEARLRCSPMKGHSHVYWYRQLPEEGLKFMVYLQKENIIDESGMPKERFSAEFPKEGPSILRIQQVVRGDSAAYFCASGSTNTGELFFGEGSRLTVL.

This clone was counted only a few times. V gene TRBV19 combines with J gene TRBJ1-3; 7 positions match TRBD1. Trimming cost V 10 bases and J 2 bases; bases outside gene matches: 8. The germline CDR1 and CDR2 sequences are LNHDA and SQIVND (reference sequence). CDR3 length equals 14 residues. The CDR3 reads CATTRGTAGNTIYF. In DNA, the CDR3 is TGTGCCACCACCCGGGGGACAGCTGGAAACACCATATATTTT. Combining the CDR3 with reference TRBV19 and TRBJ1-3 gives the whole variable domain DGGITQSPKYLFRKEGQNVTLSCEQNLNHDAMYWYRQDPGQGLRLIYYSQIVNDFQKGDIAEGYSVSREKKESFPLTVTSAQKNPTAFYLCATTRGTAGNTIYFGEGSWLTVV.

The genes are TRBV6-5 and TRBJ1-5, with D unresolved. The germline V gene has CDR1 MNHEY and CDR2 SVGAGI. The CDR3 is 15 amino acids. Trimming removed 7 bases from V and 1 base from J, with 14 bases in between. The CDR3 is CASMKVGRSNQPQHF. CDR3 DNA: TGTGCCAGCATGAAGGTCGGGAGGAGCAATCAGCCCCAGCATTTT.

The chain employs TRBV10-2 and TRBJ2-1; 7 bases match TRBD2. The CDR3 totals 15 residues. CDR1 and CDR2 from the germline V gene are WSHSY and SAAADI. V was clipped by 7 bases and J by 5 bases; unmatched bases: 11. This CDR3 reads CASIVSSGANNEQFF. In DNA, the CDR3 is TGCGCCAGCATCGTATCGAGCGGGGCAAACAATGAGCAGTTCTTC.

V usage is TRBV28 and J usage is TRBJ1-5; possibly TRBD1 for D (6 bases). CDR1 is MDHEN, CDR2 SYDVKM, per germline. The CDR3 is 14 residues long. V lost 5 bases, J lost 2 bases, and 10 bases lay in between. CDR3 protein: CASSPGAGNQPQHF. The CDR3 DNA is TGTGCCAGCAGTCCGGGGGCGGGCAATCAGCCCCAGCATTTT.

This chain uses TRBV6-4 with TRBJ1-4; D unresolved. Germline CDR1 is MRHNA and CDR2 is SNTAGT. This CDR3 region has 16 residues. V was shortened by 6 bases and J by 0 bases, with 14 bases between the two germline ends. For the CDR3, the DNA is TGTGCCAGCAGCTTGGACGGATATGCAACTAATGAAAAACTGTTTTTT. Amino acid sequence: CASSLDGYATNEKLFF.

This clone was seen a single time. The rearrangement links TRBV15 to TRBJ1-5; a possible D gene is TRBD1 (5 bases). V lost 0 bases and J lost 3, with 12 bases in between. The CDR3 totals 16 residues. CDR1 is LNHNV and CDR2 is YYDKDF in the germline V gene (reference sequence). DNA of the CDR3: TGTGCCACCAGCAGAGATTTAGAGGGGCTCAATCAGCCCCAGCATTTT. This codes for CATSRDLEGLNQPQHF.

This clone was observed a single time. The gene calls are TRBV18 and TRBJ2-7; D may be TRBD1 (7 bases). The CDR3 has 13 residues. The V end lost 11 bases, the J end lost 6 bases, and 20 bases lay between the germline ends. CDR1 is KGHSH and CDR2 is LQKENI in the germline V gene. CDR3 sequence: CASQGGQGGEQYF. DNA for the CDR3: TGTGCCTCCCAGGGGGGCCAGGGGGGCGAGCAGTACTTC.

This clone occurred once. The chain carries TRBV29-1 and TRBJ2-2; D possibly corresponds to TRBD1 (7 bases). The CDR3 has 14 residues. Germline V gives CDR1 SQVTM, CDR2 ANQGSEA. The V and J ends lost 4 bases and 5 bases respectively, with 14 bases between them. CDR3 nucleotide sequence: TGCAGCGTTGGCCAACAGGGGAGGACCGGGGAGCTGTTTTTT. Its translation is CSVGQQGRTGELFF.

The chain has TRBV24-1 and TRBJ2-1; D not certain. Per the germline V gene, CDR1 is KGHDR and CDR2 is SFDVKD. V was pared by 6 bases and J by 9 bases, with 8 bases between. The CDR3 is 11 amino acids. The CDR3 sequence: CATSKLGEQFF. CDR3 nucleotides: TGTGCCACCAGTAAGTTGGGTGAGCAGTTCTTC.

This rearrangement joins TRBV2 to TRBJ2-7; tentatively, D is TRBD1 or TRBD2 (6 bases each). Per the germline V gene, CDR1 is SNHLY and CDR2 is FYNNEI. CDR3 length: 13 amino acids. V was trimmed by 3 bases and J by 12 bases, leaving 18 bases between them. CDR3 sequence (DNA): TGTGCCAGCAGTGAGGGGGGCCGCGCGAGTACGTACTTC. The encoded protein is CASSEGGRASTYF.